This TCR beta chain was retrieved from a study of blood T cells in healthy people across ages. Whole-study results and caveats: Naive T cell percentage showed a strong correlation with the diversity of TCR beta. Reliance upon unsorted PBMCs precluded definitive naive versus antigen-experienced comparison.

This CDR3 has 16 amino acids. V trimming: 0 bases; J trimming: 7 bases; junction bases outside the gene matches: 6. The germline V gene has CDR1 SGHAT and CDR2 FQNNGV. A word on this clonotype: Its specificity is not known.

For the second PCR, which ran for about 7 to 11 cycles, a sample-barcoded 5' primer and a J-beta primer mix were used. Each CDR3 protein gets one entry after TCRdb re-called the 5' RACE reads with MiXCR. The sample consists of roughly 1.4 million distinct CDR3 sequences, roughly 59% of them appearing once. Each sample yielded at least 6 million isolated PBMCs. The clonotype was recovered from a young man in good health. The chain carries TRBV11-2 and TRBJ2-2, with 9 bases aligning to TRBD1. The sequenced sample consisted of blood. CDR3 protein: CASSLDRDRDIGELFF. For the CDR3, the DNA is TGTGCCAGCAGCTTAGACCGGGACAGGGATATCGGGGAGCTGTTTTTT.